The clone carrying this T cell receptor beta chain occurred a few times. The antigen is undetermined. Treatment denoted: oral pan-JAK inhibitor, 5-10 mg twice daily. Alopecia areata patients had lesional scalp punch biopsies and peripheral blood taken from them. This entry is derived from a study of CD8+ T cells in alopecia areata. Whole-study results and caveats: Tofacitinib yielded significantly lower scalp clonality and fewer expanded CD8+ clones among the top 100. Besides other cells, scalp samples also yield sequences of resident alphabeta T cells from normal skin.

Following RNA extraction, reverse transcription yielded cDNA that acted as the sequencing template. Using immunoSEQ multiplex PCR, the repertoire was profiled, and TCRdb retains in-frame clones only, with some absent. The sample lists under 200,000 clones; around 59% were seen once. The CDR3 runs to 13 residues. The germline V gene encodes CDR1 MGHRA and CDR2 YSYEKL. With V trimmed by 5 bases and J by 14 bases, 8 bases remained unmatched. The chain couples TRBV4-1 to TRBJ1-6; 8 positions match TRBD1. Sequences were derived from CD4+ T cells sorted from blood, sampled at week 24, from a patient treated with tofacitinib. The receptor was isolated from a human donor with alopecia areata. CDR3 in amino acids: CASSSGQADSLHF. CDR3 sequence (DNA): TGCGCCAGCAGCTCGGGACAGGCGGATTCCCTCCACTTT.